This passage covers 17 T cell receptor beta chains from one sample sequenced in a study of CD8 T cells in Susac syndrome (dated by TCRdb to about 2019). The library came from the immunoSEQ multiplex PCR assay. RNA was extracted with the RNeasy kit and roughly 0.5 to 1 ug was reverse transcribed using random hexamers. In TCRdb, the public reads were trimmed at Q25 with fastp and aligned with MiXCR, with productive beta chains retained. CDR3 protein duplicates are merged, each entry listing the most common genes and DNA. For this sample there are approximately 160,000 distinct CDR3 sequences; roughly 94% appear just once. The ten largest make up about 0.089% of the sample. The sample consisted of CD4+ T cells from PBMCs. These receptors all stem from a human donor with multiple sclerosis.

V and J are TRBV12-3 or TRBV12-4 and TRBJ2-7, with 7 positions matching TRBD1. V shed 7 bases and J 0 bases; nucleotides not matched to a gene: 9. The CDR3 has 15 amino acids. The CDR3 sequence is CASTERTGVSYEQYF. The CDR3 DNA follows: TGTGCCAGCACCGAAAGGACAGGCGTCTCCTACGAGCAGTACTTC.

This clonotype was counted a single time. The chain uses TRBV20-1 and TRBJ1-1; D unresolved. The length of the CDR3 is 11 residues. Germline CDR1 reads DFQATT; CDR2 reads SNEGSKA (reference sequence). V lost 1 base to trimming and J lost 0 bases, with 0 bases between them. CDR3 in DNA: TGCAGTGCTAGAGTGAACACTGAAGCTTTCTTT. Translated: CSARVNTEAFF.

The chain carries TRBV7-6 and TRBJ2-5, with TRBD2 matching 14 bases. The CDR3 loop spans 15 amino acids. Germline trimming cut 5 bases from V and 5 bases from J; bases unmatched to any gene: 4. Germline CDR1 and CDR2: SGHVS and FNYEAQ. In nucleotides, the CDR3 is TGTGCCAGCAGCGTCGGGACTAGCGGGAGTGAGACCCAGTACTTC. The encoded protein is CASSVGTSGSETQYF.

This clonotype has a single count. The J gene is TRBJ2-1, the V gene TRBV30; D is possibly TRBD1 or TRBD2 (5 bases each). Germline V gene data show CDR1 as GTSNPN and CDR2 as SVGIG (reference sequence). V was clipped by 0 bases and J by 6 bases, with 6 bases between them. This CDR3 comprises 12 residues. The CDR3 spells CAWSVGVNEQFF. In DNA form, the CDR3 reads TGTGCCTGGAGTGTGGGGGTCAATGAGCAGTTCTTC. Based on the CDR3 plus reference TRBV30 and TRBJ2-1, the full variable domain is SQTIHQWPATLVQPVGSPLSLECTVEGTSNPNLYWYRQAAGRGLQLLFYSVGIGQISSEVPQNLSASRPQDRQFILSSKKLLLSDSGFYLCAWSVGVNEQFFGPGTRLTVL.

The V and J genes are TRBV27 and TRBJ2-7; TRBD1 is a possible D gene (6 bases). Germline V CDR1 and CDR2: MNHEY, SMNVEV (reference sequence). Trimming shortened V by 4 bases and J by 9 bases, and 16 bases separated the two germline ends. This CDR3 has 13 amino acids. The chain's CDR3 is CASSYRTDIGQYF. The CDR3 nucleotides are TGTGCCAGCAGTTATAGGACAGACATCGGGCAGTACTTC.

The CDR3, as DNA: TGCAGTGCTAGACGGGAGCACTTTTTCCAAGAGACCCAGTACTTC. It is translated as CSARREHFFQETQYF. This chain links TRBV20-1 with TRBJ2-5; TRBD2 is a possible D gene (6 bases). Per germline, CDR1 DFQATT and CDR2 SNEGSKA (reference sequence). Trimming removed 2 bases at V and 1 base at J, with 14 bases between. This CDR3 is 15 amino acids long.

J is TRBJ2-2 and V is TRBV3-1, with a possible D match to TRBD1 (5 bases). V lost 3 bases to trimming and J lost 4 bases, with 15 bases between them. This CDR3 is built from 16 residues. Germline CDR1 is LGHDT and CDR2 is YNNKEL (reference sequence). CDR3 sequence: CASSHRQGTLTGELFF. As DNA, the CDR3 is TGTGCCAGCAGCCACCGGCAGGGAACGCTCACCGGGGAGCTGTTTTTT.

This clonotype has only one observation. V usage is TRBV28 and J usage is TRBJ2-7; 14 bases are shared with TRBD2. This CDR3 is 16 amino acids long. Germline assignment: CDR1 MDHEN and CDR2 SYDVKM. V shed 5 bases, J shed 3 bases, and the junction held 6 bases outside the gene matches. The CDR3 DNA reads as TGTGCCAGCAGTCCCCTGGGACTAGCGGGAGTCTACGAGCAGTACTTC. It translates to CASSPLGLAGVYEQYF. Full variable domain (rest looked up from reference TRBV28 and TRBJ2-7): DVKVTQSSRYLVKRTGEKVFLECVQDMDHENMFWYRQDPGLGLRLIYFSYDVKMKEKGDIPEGYSVSREKKERFSLILESASTNQTSMYLCASSPLGLAGVYEQYFGPGTRLTVT.

This clonotype turned up a few times. V is TRBV2 and J is TRBJ2-7; D is perhaps TRBD1 (6 bases). Germline-derived CDR1 and CDR2 are SNHLY and FYNNEI. The CDR3 totals 12 residues. V dropped 8 bases and J dropped 2 bases, with 10 bases sitting between them. The CDR3 spells CASSGQTYEQYF. The CDR3 nucleotides are TGTGCCAGCTCTGGACAGACCTACGAGCAGTACTTC. Together with reference TRBV2 and TRBJ2-7, the CDR3 gives the full variable domain: EPEVTQTPSHQVTQMGQEVILRCVPISNHLYFYWYRQILGQKVEFLVSFYNNEISEKSEIFDDQFSVERPDGSNFTLKIRSTKLEDSAMYFCASSGQTYEQYFGPGTRLTVT.

The chain has TRBV6-1 and TRBJ2-2; 7 positions agree with TRBD2. Trimming removed 2 bases from V and 5 bases from J; junction bases left unmatched: 11. The CDR3 consists of 17 residues. Looked up from germline, CDR1 is MNHNS and CDR2 is SASEGT. The DNA for the CDR3 is TGTGCCAGCAGTGAACCCCGGGGAGGGTGGGCGACCGGGGAGCTGTTTTTT. Its translation is CASSEPRGGWATGELFF.

This clonotype occurred a few times. This chain connects TRBV18 to TRBJ2-7; no clear D. This CDR3 contains 13 residues. Germline-derived CDR1 and CDR2 are KGHSH and LQKENI. The germline V and J ends were trimmed by 4 bases and 0 bases, with 7 bases remaining between them. CDR3 nucleotides: TGTGCCAGCTCACAGGGAATCTCCTACGAGCAGTACTTC. Residues: CASSQGISYEQYF.

This clonotype was picked up a small number of times. This chain connects TRBV12-5 to TRBJ1-1; D is unclear. This CDR3 comprises 14 residues. Trimming took 2 bases from V and 1 from J, leaving 8 bases between them. CDR1 is LGHNT, CDR2 FRNRAP, per germline. The CDR3 nucleotides read TGTGCTAGTGGTTTGAGTCAGGCGAACACTGAAGCTTTCTTT. It translates to CASGLSQANTEAFF.

This chain joins TRBV20-1 and TRBJ2-3; TRBD2 aligns across 8 bases. The CDR3 spans 13 residues. After removal of 2 bases from V and 4 bases from J, the junction contained 2 bases not matched to a gene. Germline-derived CDR1 and CDR2 are DFQATT and SNEGSKA (reference sequence). CDR3 residues: CSARPAGADTQYF. The CDR3 bases are TGCAGTGCTAGACCAGCGGGGGCAGATACGCAGTATTTT.

The chain combines TRBV12-3 or TRBV12-4 with TRBJ2-4, with TRBD2 identical over 7 bases. The CDR3 loop spans 15 amino acids. The V and J ends lost 6 bases and 5 bases, in that order; junction bases with no gene match: 10. CDR3 sequence reads: CASRSLMTSQNIQYF. Written as DNA, the CDR3 is TGTGCCAGCAGGTCCCTGATGACTAGCCAAAACATTCAGTACTTC.

The chain couples TRBV25-1 to TRBJ1-2; 9 nucleotides match TRBD1. CDR3 length: 15 residues. CDR1 is MGHDK and CDR2 is SYGVNS in the germline V gene. With V trimmed by 8 bases and J by 0 bases, 7 bases remained unmatched. CDR3 sequence: CASWGQGAANYGYTF. In nucleotides, the CDR3 is TGTGCCAGCTGGGGACAGGGTGCTGCTAACTATGGCTACACCTTC.

The chain links TRBV5-6 to TRBJ1-3; D unresolved. The CDR3 consists of 13 residues. Per germline, CDR1 SGHDT and CDR2 YYEEEE. V was trimmed by 10 bases and J by 2 bases, leaving 13 bases between them. As DNA, the CDR3 is TGTGCCTCCAACCTGGGGACTGGAAACACCATATATTTT. This codes for CASNLGTGNTIYF.

This clonotype was found once. CDR3 protein: CASRAGTSGNNEQFF. The DNA of the CDR3 is TGTGCCAGCAGAGCCGGGACTAGCGGGAATAATGAGCAGTTCTTC. The chain combines TRBV6-2 or TRBV6-3 with TRBJ2-1; the match to TRBD2 covers 13 bases. Germline lookup yields CDR1 MNHEY and CDR2 SVGEGT. With V trimmed by 6 bases and J by 7 bases, 6 bases remained unmatched. The CDR3 sequence is 15 residues long.